Listed here is a single T cell receptor beta chain. Its antigen is undetermined. Positively selected for CCR7, the CD45RO-negative cells used as naive CD8 cells excluded terminally differentiated effector memory CD45RA+ cells. Recent vaccinations or acute infections were absent in the healthy HIV-negative adult donors. This sample is drawn from a study of shared clonotypes between healthy human individuals. Study-level background: Participating donors consisted of two women and a few men aged 18 to 49. Plates per donor: three CD4 naive, three CD4 memory, two CD8 naive, one CD8 memory. Study observations and caveats: Generation of non-shared clonotypes was less probable than generation of clonotypes shared by all four donors.

TCRdb keeps only in-frame clones here, not all; method: immunoSEQ multiplex PCR. This table holds around 2,000,000 clones, 85% to 95% found once. The length of the CDR3 is 18 residues. V was clipped by 1 base and J by 3 bases, with 22 bases between them. Germline lookup yields CDR1 SEHNR and CDR2 FQNEAQ (reference sequence). The clonotype originates from a man younger than 35 in good health. The chain carries TRBV7-9 and TRBJ2-7; D possibly matches TRBD1 or TRBD2 (5 bases each). Sequenced input: naive CD8+ T cells sorted from blood. CDR3 nucleotide sequence: TGTGCCAGCAGCTTAGGGCCCCCCTACGGGGCAGGGCTCTACGAGCAGTACTTC. As protein: CASSLGPPYGAGLYEQYF. Full variable domain (rest looked up from reference TRBV7-9 and TRBJ2-7): DTGVSQNPRHKITKRGQNVTFRCDPISEHNRLYWYRQTLGQGPEFLTYFQNEAQLEKSRLLSDRFSAERPKGSFSTLEIQRTEQGDSAMYLCASSLGPPYGAGLYEQYFGPGTRLTVT.